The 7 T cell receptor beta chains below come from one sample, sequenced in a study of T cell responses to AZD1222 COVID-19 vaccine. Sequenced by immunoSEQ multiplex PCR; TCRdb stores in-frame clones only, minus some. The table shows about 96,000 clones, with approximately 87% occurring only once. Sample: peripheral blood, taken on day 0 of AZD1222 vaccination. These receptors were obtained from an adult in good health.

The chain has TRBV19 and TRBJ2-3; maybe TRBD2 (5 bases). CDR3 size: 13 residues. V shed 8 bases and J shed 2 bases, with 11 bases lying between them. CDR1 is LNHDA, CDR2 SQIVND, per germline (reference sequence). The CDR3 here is CASEGGITDTQYF. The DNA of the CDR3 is TGTGCCAGTGAGGGCGGAATCACAGATACGCAGTATTTT. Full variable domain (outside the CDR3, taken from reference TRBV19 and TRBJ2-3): DGGITQSPKYLFRKEGQNVTLSCEQNLNHDAMYWYRQDPGQGLRLIYYSQIVNDFQKGDIAEGYSVSREKKESFPLTVTSAQKNPTAFYLCASEGGITDTQYFGPGTRLTVL.

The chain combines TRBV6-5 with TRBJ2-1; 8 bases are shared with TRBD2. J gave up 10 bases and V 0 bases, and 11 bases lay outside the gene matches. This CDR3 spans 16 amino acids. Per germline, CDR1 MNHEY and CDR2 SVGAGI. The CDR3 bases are TGTGCCAGCAGTTACTCGATACTAGCGGCCTCATTGGAGCAGTTCTTC. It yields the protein CASSYSILAASLEQFF.

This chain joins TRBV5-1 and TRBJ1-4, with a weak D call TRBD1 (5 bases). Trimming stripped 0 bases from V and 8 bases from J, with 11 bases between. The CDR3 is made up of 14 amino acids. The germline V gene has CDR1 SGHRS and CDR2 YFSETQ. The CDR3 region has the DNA TGCGCCAGCAGCTTGGACAGGATTGAAGAAAAACTGTTTTTT. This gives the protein CASSLDRIEEKLFF.

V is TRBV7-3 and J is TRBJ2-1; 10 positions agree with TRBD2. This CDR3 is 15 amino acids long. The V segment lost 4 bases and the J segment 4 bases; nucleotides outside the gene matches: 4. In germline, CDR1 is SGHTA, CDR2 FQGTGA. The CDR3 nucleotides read TGTGCCAGCAGCTCTCCGGGACTAGCGTACAATGAGCAGTTCTTC. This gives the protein CASSSPGLAYNEQFF. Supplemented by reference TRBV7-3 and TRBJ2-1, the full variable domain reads GAGVSQTPSNKVTEKGKYVELRCDPISGHTALYWYRQSLGQGPEFLIYFQGTGAADDSGLPNDRFFAVRPEGSVSTLKIQRTERGDSAVYLCASSSPGLAYNEQFFGPGTRLTVL.

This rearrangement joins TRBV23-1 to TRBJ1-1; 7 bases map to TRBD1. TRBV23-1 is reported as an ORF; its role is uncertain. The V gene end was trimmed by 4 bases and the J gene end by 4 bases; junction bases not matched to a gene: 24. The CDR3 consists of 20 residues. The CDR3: CASSLIRDREMAFGVTEAFF. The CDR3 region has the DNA TGCGCCAGCAGTCTCATCAGGGACAGAGAAATGGCCTTCGGGGTCACTGAAGCTTTCTTT.

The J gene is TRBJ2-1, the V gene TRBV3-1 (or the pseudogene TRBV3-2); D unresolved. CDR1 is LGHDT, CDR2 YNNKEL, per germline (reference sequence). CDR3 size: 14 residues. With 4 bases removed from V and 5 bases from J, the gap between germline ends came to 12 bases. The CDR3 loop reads CASSLVGTHNEQFF. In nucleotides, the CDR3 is TGTGCCAGCAGCCTAGTTGGAACACACAATGAGCAGTTCTTC.

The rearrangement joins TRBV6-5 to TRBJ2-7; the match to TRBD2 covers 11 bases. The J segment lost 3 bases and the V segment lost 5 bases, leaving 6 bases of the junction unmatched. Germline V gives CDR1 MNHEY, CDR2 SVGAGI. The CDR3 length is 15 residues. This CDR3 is CASSQTGLAGYEQYF. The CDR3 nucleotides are TGTGCCAGCAGTCAAACCGGACTAGCGGGCTACGAGCAGTACTTC.